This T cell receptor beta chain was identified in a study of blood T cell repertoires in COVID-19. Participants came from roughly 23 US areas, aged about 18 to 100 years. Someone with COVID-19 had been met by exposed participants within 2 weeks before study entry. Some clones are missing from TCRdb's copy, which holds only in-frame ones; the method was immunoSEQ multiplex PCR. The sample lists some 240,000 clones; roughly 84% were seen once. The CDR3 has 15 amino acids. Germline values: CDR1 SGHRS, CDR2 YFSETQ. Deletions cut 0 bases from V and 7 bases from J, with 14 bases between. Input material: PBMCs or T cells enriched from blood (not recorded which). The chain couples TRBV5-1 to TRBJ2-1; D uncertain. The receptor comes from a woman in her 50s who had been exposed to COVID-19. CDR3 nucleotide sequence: TGCGCCAGCAGCTTGGTTACAGCACCAACGAATGAGCAGTTCTTC. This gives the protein CASSLVTAPTNEQFF.